A single sample gave rise to the 22 T cell receptor beta chains below, sequenced in a study of cytomegalovirus exposure and HLA in healthy donors. PCR was performed using 60 Vbeta and 13 Jbeta primers. Libraries were prepared by immunoSEQ multiplex PCR; TCRdb keeps only in-frame clonotypes and omits some of them. Of fewer than 250,000 clones in the sample, roughly 80% were seen once. The material sequenced was PBMCs. The receptors were sampled from a girl between 5 and 17 years old in good health and CMV-seronegative.

CDR3 DNA: TGTGCCAGCAGCCCAGACGGGCAGGGAAACCATTCACCCCTCCACTTT. Protein product: CASSPDGQGNHSPLHF. V gene TRBV9 combines with J gene TRBJ1-6, with D maybe TRBD1 (5 bases). V gave up 4 bases and J gave up 8 bases, with 19 bases separating them. The CDR3 is 16 residues long. The germline V gene encodes CDR1 SGDLS and CDR2 YYNGEE. Looking up the rest from reference TRBV9 and TRBJ1-6 gives the full variable domain: DSGVTQTPKHLITATGQRVTLRCSPRSGDLSVYWYQQSLDQGLQFLIQYYNGEERAKGNILERFSAQQFPDLHSELNLSSLELGDSALYFCASSPDGQGNHSPLHFGNGTRLTVT.

V and J are TRBV10-3 and TRBJ2-1, with TRBD2 matching over 9 bases. Per the germline V gene, CDR1 is ENHRY and CDR2 is SYGVKD. V trimming: 11 bases; J trimming: 8 bases; junction bases outside the gene matches: 16. This CDR3 has 15 amino acids. The CDR3 nucleotides are TGTGCCTCCTGGGGGCGGGAGGGCCTTAGCGATGAGCAGTTCTTC. Residues: CASWGREGLSDEQFF.

This clone was seen a handful of times. This rearrangement joins TRBV5-6 to TRBJ1-2, with 8 bases aligning to TRBD1. In germline, CDR1 is SGHDT, CDR2 YYEEEE. With V trimmed by 4 bases and J by 5 bases, 7 bases remained unmatched. The CDR3 runs 14 residues. In DNA form, the CDR3 reads TGTGCCAGCAGCAACCGACAGGGGTATTATGGCTACACCTTC. Its translation: CASSNRQGYYGYTF.

The chain has TRBV5-1 and TRBJ2-3; maybe TRBD2 (6 bases). CDR1 is SGHRS, CDR2 YFSETQ, per germline. Trimming cost V 0 bases and J 5 bases, with 13 bases left between them. The CDR3 spans 15 residues. The DNA for the CDR3 is TGCGCCAGCAGCTTGGCGGCGGGGCGACTAGATACGCAGTATTTT. Translation gives CASSLAAGRLDTQYF.

This clone was counted between two and nine times. The chain carries TRBV27 and TRBJ1-4; no clear D gene. CDR3 length: 16 residues. CDR1 is MNHEY, CDR2 SMNVEV, per germline (reference sequence). DNA of the CDR3: TGTCAAAGATTAAAGGGTACACGAGGGTGTCGGGAAAAACTGTTTTTT. Protein sequence: CQRLKGTRGCREKLFF.

This chain joins TRBV7-9 and TRBJ2-7; D is possibly TRBD1 (6 bases). Deletions cut 1 base from V and 1 base from J, with 20 bases between. CDR1 SEHNR and CDR2 FQNEAQ come from the germline V gene (reference sequence). This CDR3 comprises 18 residues. CDR3 DNA: TGTGCCAGCAGCTTAGGGGGGCGACAGATGGGCGGATCCTACGAGCAGTACTTC. It translates to CASSLGGRQMGGSYEQYF.

The chain uses TRBV28 and TRBJ1-5; tentative D call: TRBD1 (6 bases). V lost 5 bases and J 1 base, leaving 12 bases between the germline ends. The CDR3 is 15 residues long. Germline loops: CDR1 MDHEN, CDR2 SYDVKM. This CDR3 is CASSATGFSNQPQHF. CDR3 DNA: TGTGCCAGCAGTGCAACAGGGTTCAGCAATCAGCCCCAGCATTTT.

The chain carries TRBV7-2 and TRBJ2-5; 12 bases line up with TRBD2. Germline loops: CDR1 SGHTA, CDR2 FQGNSA. The CDR3 is made up of 15 amino acids. Trimming at V came to 4 bases and at J to 7 bases, leaving 7 bases not matched to a gene. The CDR3 nucleotides read TGTGCCAGCAGCTCATCTAGCGGGGGGGCCGTGACCCAGTACTTC. Translating gives CASSSSSGGAVTQYF.

The chain carries TRBV9 and TRBJ2-6; 7 bases line up with TRBD2. Per germline, CDR1 SGDLS and CDR2 YYNGEE. V was clipped by 4 bases and J by 0 bases; unmatched bases: 7. The CDR3 loop spans 17 amino acids. CDR3 DNA sequence: TGTGCCAGCAGCTCACCGGGGGGATCCTCTGGGGCCAACGTCCTGACTTTC. It encodes CASSSPGGSSGANVLTF. The full variable domain, with the rest looked up from reference TRBV9 and TRBJ2-6, is DSGVTQTPKHLITATGQRVTLRCSPRSGDLSVYWYQQSLDQGLQFLIQYYNGEERAKGNILERFSAQQFPDLHSELNLSSLELGDSALYFCASSSPGGSSGANVLTFGAGSRLTVL.

The chain employs TRBV11-3 and TRBJ2-5; 8 positions agree with TRBD1. The CDR3 extends over 14 amino acids. Looked up from germline, CDR1 is SGHNT and CDR2 is YENEEA. The junction had 7 bases not matched to a gene; V was cut back by 5 bases and J by 5 bases. The CDR3 loop reads CASSPGQGWETQYF. CDR3 DNA sequence: TGTGCCAGCAGCCCAGGACAGGGATGGGAGACCCAGTACTTC.

The rearrangement uses TRBV28 and TRBJ1-1; 7 bases fit TRBD1. The length of the CDR3 is 14 residues. Germline CDR1 MDHEN, CDR2 SYDVKM. The V and J ends lost 6 bases and 4 bases, in that order; junction bases with no gene match: 8. In nucleotides, the CDR3 is TGTGCCAGCAGCCTAGGGGGCGTGAGCACTGAAGCTTTCTTT. Its translation is CASSLGGVSTEAFF.

V usage is TRBV5-6 and J usage is TRBJ1-2; 9 positions match TRBD1. The V and J ends lost 7 bases and 6 bases, in that order; junction bases with no gene match: 4. Looked up from germline, CDR1 is SGHDT and CDR2 is YYEEEE. This CDR3 region has 12 residues. The CDR3: CASARDRDGYTF. CDR3 in DNA: TGTGCCAGCGCACGGGACAGGGATGGCTACACCTTC.

The J gene is TRBJ2-1, the V gene TRBV6-6, with 11 bases aligning to TRBD2. The V gene's germline CDR1 is MNHNY and CDR2 SVGAGI (reference sequence). Trimming at V came to 6 bases and at J to 6 bases, leaving 10 bases not matched to a gene. CDR3 length equals 16 residues. In DNA, the CDR3 is TGTGCCAGCAGCTCCAGTTTTAGCGGGAGGGGCAATGAGCAGTTCTTC. This codes for CASSSSFSGRGNEQFF.

V gene TRBV4-1 combines with J gene TRBJ2-7; TRBD2 aligns across 8 bases. V lost 0 bases and J lost 13; bases outside the gene matches: 8. The germline CDR1 and CDR2 sequences are MGHRA and YSYEKL. This CDR3 spans 13 amino acids. CDR3: CASSQDWASGPYF. Written as DNA, the CDR3 is TGCGCCAGCAGCCAAGATTGGGCTAGCGGGCCTTACTTC.

The rearrangement links TRBV4-2 to TRBJ1-2; D is unclear. Trimming removed 1 base from V and 7 bases from J, with 13 bases in between. CDR1 and CDR2 from the germline V gene are LGHNA and YNFKEQ. The CDR3 loop spans 14 amino acids. The CDR3 spells CASSQGVVERGYTF. As DNA, the CDR3 is TGTGCCAGCAGCCAAGGCGTGGTAGAGCGTGGCTACACCTTC.

This clone was seen once. CDR3 nucleotide sequence: TGTGCCAGCAGTGTAAGCAAGAACACTGAAGCTTTCTTT. Amino acid sequence: CASSVSKNTEAFF. The gene calls are TRBV6-5 and TRBJ1-1; D gene ambiguous. Germline V gene sequence: CDR1 MNHEY, CDR2 SVGAGI. Trimming cost V 5 bases and J 1 base, with 8 bases left between them. The CDR3 sequence is 13 residues long.

The chain has TRBV4-2 and TRBJ1-3, with D unclear. Trimming took off 1 base at V and 2 bases at J, with 15 bases between the two ends. Per the germline V gene, CDR1 is LGHNA and CDR2 is YNFKEQ. The CDR3 runs 17 residues. The CDR3 region is CASSQGTARGAGNTIYF. For the CDR3, the DNA is TGTGCCAGCAGCCAAGGAACCGCCCGGGGTGCTGGAAACACCATATATTTT.

The rearrangement uses TRBV27 and TRBJ1-1, with unresolved D. The germline V and J ends were trimmed by 6 bases and 3 bases, with 14 bases remaining between them. Germline lookup yields CDR1 MNHEY and CDR2 SMNVEV (reference sequence). This CDR3 is 14 amino acids long. The CDR3 DNA reads as TGTGCCAGCAGGAGGTGGGAGAAGGACACTGAAGCTTTCTTT. Protein sequence: CASRRWEKDTEAFF.

The gene calls are TRBV12-5 and TRBJ1-4, with a weak D call TRBD1 (5 bases). This CDR3 comprises 18 residues. Per germline, CDR1 LGHNT and CDR2 FRNRAP. Trimming shortened V by 7 bases and J by 7 bases, and 28 bases separated the two germline ends. The CDR3 DNA reads TGTGCTAGTGTTCGTATTTTCCCCCCCGGGGGGAGCGGTGAAAAACTGTTTTTT. Its protein is CASVRIFPPGGSGEKLFF.

CDR3 sequence (DNA): TGTGCCAGCAGTACTAGACAGGGAAGGTATGGCTACACCTTC. It is translated as CASSTRQGRYGYTF. The rearrangement links TRBV6-1 to TRBJ1-2, with 7 positions matching TRBD1. The trim removed 5 bases at V and 5 bases at J, leaving 8 bases unmatched. Germline CDR1 reads MNHNS; CDR2 reads SASEGT. The CDR3 is made up of 14 amino acids.

The chain combines TRBV10-3 with TRBJ2-7; perhaps TRBD1 as D (6 bases). V dropped 5 bases and J dropped 0 bases, with 11 bases sitting between them. Germline CDR1 ENHRY, CDR2 SYGVKD. The CDR3 covers 14 residues. CDR3 DNA sequence: TGTGCCATCAGTCGACAGGACCACTCCTACGAGCAGTACTTC. This sequence encodes CAISRQDHSYEQYF.

The gene calls are TRBV6-1 and TRBJ1-2; 8 bases match TRBD1. The germline gives CDR1 MNHNS, CDR2 SASEGT. V shed 4 bases, J shed 4 bases, and the junction held 8 bases outside the gene matches. The CDR3 extends over 15 amino acids. The CDR3 here is CASSGDRQRGYGYTF. In DNA form, the CDR3 reads TGTGCCAGCAGTGGGGACAGGCAGAGGGGCTATGGCTACACCTTC.